The entry below gives a single TCR beta chain sequence along with its context. This clonotype was recorded a few times. This receptor's antigen is unknown. Base qualities are missing; no much larger clone stands one base away. This specimen belongs to a study of CD8 T cells in ankylosing spondylitis (dated by TCRdb to about 2017). In the study overall: T cell receptor beta repertoires were profiled in healthy donors and ankylosing spondylitis patients so that disease-linked TCR variants could be found. The full study cohort comprised about 24 ankylosing spondylitis patients and 85 to 120 healthy donors. Peripheral blood was sampled, and synovial fluid was also collected from ankylosing spondylitis patients.

The germline V end is reduced by 4 bases and the J end by 9 bases; junction bases left unmatched: 6. The CDR3 covers 13 residues, taking in both the cysteine and the phenylalanine. The CDR3 DNA has 39 bases and is translated from base 1. Reading the germline V gene gives CDR1 MNHEY and CDR2 SVGAGI. General findings and caveats noted by the study authors: A CD8+ phenotype was shown by the disease-linked clones, which were found at relatively low frequencies in peripheral blood. The disease-linked clones were reported to be significantly enriched in matched synovial fluid samples from ankylosing spondylitis patients. Some motif variants had previously been reported in the synovial fluid and blood of reactive arthritis patients, which suggests shared mechanisms of disease initiation. A TCR beta motif made up of several highly homologous amino acid variants appeared to be characteristic of blood from ankylosing spondylitis patients.

This sample was sequenced with an Illumina HiSeq 2500. Quantitative 5'-RACE with molecular barcodes was used to prepare TCR beta libraries. Per the original workflow: A new computational method, built on a probabilistic model of VDJ rearrangement, was used to identify disease-linked TCR variants. The public reads were reanalyzed by TCRdb: fastp trimming at Q25, MiXCR alignment, in-frame beta chains only. When rows share a CDR3 protein, they turn into one entry using the most common DNA and genes. TCRdb's processing, not the study's, gives the V and J calls here. The sample records some 270,000 distinct CDR3 sequences, under 35% of which are singletons. 3.5% to 4.5% of the sample rests with the top ten.

Recombination joined TRBV6-5 with TRBJ2-1, and 7 junctional nucleotides match TRBD1. What was sequenced was blood, either unsorted or a sorted T cell fraction (not recorded which). The receptor was isolated from a male donor with ankylosing spondylitis or in good health (not recorded which). For the CDR3, the sequence is CASSFRQGFEQFF. The sequenced DNA: TGTGCCAGCAGTTTCCGACAGGGCTTTGAGCAGTTCTTC.